This T cell receptor beta chain was identified in a study of blood T cell repertoires in COVID-19. Background on the study: COVID-19 samples collected from the United States, Italy and Spain covered acute and convalescent phases.

Per the study methods: Nucleated cell counts were estimated from reference gene primer amplification. Method: immunoSEQ multiplex PCR; TCRdb's copy keeps in-frame clones and lacks some. The V and J calls and clone size come from that table; D and trimming were worked out from the DNA. Here the sample spans fewer than 600,000 clones, 70% to 90% being singletons. Individuals drawn from about 26 US areas were roughly 18 to 95 years old. In germline, CDR1 is SGHVS, CDR2 FQNEAQ. The CDR3 is 16 residues long. V shed 4 bases and J 2 bases; nucleotides not matched to a gene: 3. Input material: PBMCs or T cells enriched from blood (not recorded which). The genes are TRBV7-8 and TRBJ2-6, with 9 bases matching TRBD1. The TCR comes from a woman in her forties who had recovered from COVID-19. This CDR3 reads CASSSGTGTGANVLTF. In nucleotides, the CDR3 is TGTGCCAGCAGCTCCGGGACAGGGACTGGGGCCAACGTCCTGACTTTC.